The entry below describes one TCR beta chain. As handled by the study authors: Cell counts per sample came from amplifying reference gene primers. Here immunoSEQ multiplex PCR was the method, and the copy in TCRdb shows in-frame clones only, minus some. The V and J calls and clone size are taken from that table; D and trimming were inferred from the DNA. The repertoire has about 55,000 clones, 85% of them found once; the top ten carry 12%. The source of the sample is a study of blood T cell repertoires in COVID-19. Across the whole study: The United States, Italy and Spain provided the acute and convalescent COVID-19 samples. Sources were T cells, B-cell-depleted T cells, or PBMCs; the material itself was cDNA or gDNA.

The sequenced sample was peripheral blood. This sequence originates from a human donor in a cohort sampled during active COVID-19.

The CDR3 region is CASRTRTSGDQETQYF. CDR3 sequence (DNA): TGTGCCAGCAGAACTAGGACTAGCGGCGACCAAGAGACCCAGTACTTC. The chain is built from TRBV5-4 and TRBJ2-5; 10 bases line up with TRBD2. CDR1 is SGHNT and CDR2 is YYREEE in the germline V gene (reference sequence). V lost 5 bases, J lost 0 bases, and 7 bases stayed unmatched. The CDR3 contains 16 residues.